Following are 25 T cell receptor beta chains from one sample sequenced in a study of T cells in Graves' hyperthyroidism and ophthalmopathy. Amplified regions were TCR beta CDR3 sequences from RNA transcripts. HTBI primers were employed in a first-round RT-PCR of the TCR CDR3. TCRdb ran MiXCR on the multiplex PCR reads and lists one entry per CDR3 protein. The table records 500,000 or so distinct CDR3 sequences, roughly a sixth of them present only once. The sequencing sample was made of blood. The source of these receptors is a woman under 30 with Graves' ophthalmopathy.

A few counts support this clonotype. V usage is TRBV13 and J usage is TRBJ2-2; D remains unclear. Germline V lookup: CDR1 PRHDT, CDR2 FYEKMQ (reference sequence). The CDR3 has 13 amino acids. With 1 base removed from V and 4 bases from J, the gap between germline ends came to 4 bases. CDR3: CASSLVFTGELFF. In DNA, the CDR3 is TGTGCCAGCAGCTTAGTTTTCACCGGGGAGCTGTTTTTT.

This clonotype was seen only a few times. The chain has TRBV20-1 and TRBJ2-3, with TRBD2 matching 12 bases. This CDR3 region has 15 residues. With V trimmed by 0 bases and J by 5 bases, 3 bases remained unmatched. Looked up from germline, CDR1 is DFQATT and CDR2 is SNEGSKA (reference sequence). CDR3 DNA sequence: TGCAGTGCTAGAGAGGCTAGCGGGGGGGTAGATACGCAGTATTTT. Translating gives CSAREASGGVDTQYF.

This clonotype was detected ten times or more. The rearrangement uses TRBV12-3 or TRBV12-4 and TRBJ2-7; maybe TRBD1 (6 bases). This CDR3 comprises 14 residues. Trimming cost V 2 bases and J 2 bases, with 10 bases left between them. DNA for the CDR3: TGTGCCAGCAGTTTAAAGGACAGTACCTACGAGCAGTACTTC. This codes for CASSLKDSTYEQYF.

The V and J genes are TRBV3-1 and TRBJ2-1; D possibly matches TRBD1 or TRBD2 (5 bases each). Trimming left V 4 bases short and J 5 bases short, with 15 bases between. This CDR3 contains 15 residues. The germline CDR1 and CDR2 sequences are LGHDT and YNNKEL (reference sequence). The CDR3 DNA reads TGTGCCAGCAGCCCCCCCGGGACGGAAGACAATGAGCAGTTCTTC. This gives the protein CASSPPGTEDNEQFF.

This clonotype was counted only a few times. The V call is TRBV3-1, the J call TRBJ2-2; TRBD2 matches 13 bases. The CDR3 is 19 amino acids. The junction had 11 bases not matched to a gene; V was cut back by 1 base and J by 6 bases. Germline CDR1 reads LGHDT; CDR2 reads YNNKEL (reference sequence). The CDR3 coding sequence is TGTGCCAGCAGCCAAGGCACTAGCGGGAGGGCCAAGACAGCCGGGGAGCTGTTTTTT. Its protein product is CASSQGTSGRAKTAGELFF. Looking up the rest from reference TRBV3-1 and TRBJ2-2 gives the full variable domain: DTAVSQTPKYLVTQMGNDKSIKCEQNLGHDTMYWYKQDSKKFLKIMFSYNNKELIINETVPNRFSPKSPDKAHLNLHINSLELGDSAVYFCASSQGTSGRAKTAGELFFGEGSRLTVL.

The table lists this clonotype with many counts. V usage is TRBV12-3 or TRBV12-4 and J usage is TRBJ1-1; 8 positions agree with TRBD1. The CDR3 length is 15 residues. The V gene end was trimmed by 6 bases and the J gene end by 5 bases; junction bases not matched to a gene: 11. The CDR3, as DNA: TGTGCCAGCAGGGACGGACAGGGAGTAGTAACTGAAGCTTTCTTT. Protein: CASRDGQGVVTEAFF.

The chain's CDR3 is CASSVGRGEGETQYF. The CDR3 DNA follows: TGTGCCAGCAGCGTAGGGCGGGGGGAGGGGGAGACCCAGTACTTC. The chain has TRBV9 and TRBJ2-5; 8 bases are shared with TRBD2. This CDR3 has 15 amino acids. V trimming: 0 bases; J trimming: 5 bases; junction bases outside the gene matches: 6. Per the germline V gene, CDR1 is SGDLS and CDR2 is YYNGEE.

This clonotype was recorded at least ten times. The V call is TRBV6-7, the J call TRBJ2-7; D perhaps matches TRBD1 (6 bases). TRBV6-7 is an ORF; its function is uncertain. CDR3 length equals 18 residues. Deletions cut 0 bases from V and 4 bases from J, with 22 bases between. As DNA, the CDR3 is TGTGCCAGCAGTTACTCGATTCATAGGACAGACCTCACGTACGAGCAGTACTTC. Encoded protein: CASSYSIHRTDLTYEQYF.

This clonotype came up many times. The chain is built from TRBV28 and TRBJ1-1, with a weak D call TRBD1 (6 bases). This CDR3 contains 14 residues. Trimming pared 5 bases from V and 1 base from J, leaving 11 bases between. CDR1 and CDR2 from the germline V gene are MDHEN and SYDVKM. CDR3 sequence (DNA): TGTGCCAGCAGTCAGGGACACCGGAACACTGAAGCTTTCTTT. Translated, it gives CASSQGHRNTEAFF.

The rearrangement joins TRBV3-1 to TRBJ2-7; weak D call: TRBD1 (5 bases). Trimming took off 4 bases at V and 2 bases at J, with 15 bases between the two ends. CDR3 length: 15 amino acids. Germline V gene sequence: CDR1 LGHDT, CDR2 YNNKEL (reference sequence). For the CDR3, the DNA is TGTGCCAGCAGCCTCACGACGGAGACAGCCTACGAGCAGTACTTC. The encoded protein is CASSLTTETAYEQYF.

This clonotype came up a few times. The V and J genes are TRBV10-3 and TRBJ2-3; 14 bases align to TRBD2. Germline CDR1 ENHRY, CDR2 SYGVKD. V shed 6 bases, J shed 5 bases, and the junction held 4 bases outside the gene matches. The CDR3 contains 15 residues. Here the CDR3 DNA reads TGTGCCATCAGGGGACTAGCGGGGGTCGTAGATACGCAGTATTTT. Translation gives CAIRGLAGVVDTQYF.

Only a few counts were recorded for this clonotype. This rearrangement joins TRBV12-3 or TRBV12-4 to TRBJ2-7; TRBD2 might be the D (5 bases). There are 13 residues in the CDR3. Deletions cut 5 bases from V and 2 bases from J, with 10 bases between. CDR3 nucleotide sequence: TGTGCCAGCAGTAGTGAGGGCCCCTACGAGCAGTACTTC. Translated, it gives CASSSEGPYEQYF.

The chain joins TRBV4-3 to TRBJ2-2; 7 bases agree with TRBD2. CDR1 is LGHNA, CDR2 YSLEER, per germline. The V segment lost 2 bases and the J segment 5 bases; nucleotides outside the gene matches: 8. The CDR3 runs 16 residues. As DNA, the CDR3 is TGCGCCAGCAGCCAAACGGGACTACTGGGAACCGGGGAGCTGTTTTTT. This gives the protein CASSQTGLLGTGELFF.

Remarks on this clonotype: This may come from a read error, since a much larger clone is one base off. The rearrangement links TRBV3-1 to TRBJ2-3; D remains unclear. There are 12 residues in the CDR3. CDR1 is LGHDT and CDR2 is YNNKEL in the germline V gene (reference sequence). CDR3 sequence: CASGQDRSPRYF. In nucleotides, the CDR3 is TGTGCCAGCGGCCAAGATCGGTCCCCGCGGTATTTT.

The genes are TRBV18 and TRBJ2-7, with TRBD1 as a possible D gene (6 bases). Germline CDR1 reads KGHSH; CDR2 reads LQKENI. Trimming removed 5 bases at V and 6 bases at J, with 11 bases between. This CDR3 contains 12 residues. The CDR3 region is CASSFEGGEQYF. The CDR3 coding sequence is TGTGCCAGCTCATTCGAAGGGGGCGAGCAGTACTTC.

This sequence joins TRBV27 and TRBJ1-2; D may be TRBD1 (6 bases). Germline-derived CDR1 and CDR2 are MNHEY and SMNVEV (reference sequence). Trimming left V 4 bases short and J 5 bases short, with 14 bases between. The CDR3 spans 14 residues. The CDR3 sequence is CASSYRGAGYGYTF. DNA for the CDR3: TGTGCCAGCAGTTACCGGGGGGCAGGGTATGGCTACACCTTC.

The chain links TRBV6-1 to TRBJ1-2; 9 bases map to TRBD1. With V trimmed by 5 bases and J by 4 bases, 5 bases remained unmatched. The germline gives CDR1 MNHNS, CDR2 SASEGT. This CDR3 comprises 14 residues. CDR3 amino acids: CASSTGTGLYGYTF. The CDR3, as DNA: TGTGCCAGCAGTACCGGGACAGGGCTCTATGGCTACACCTTC.

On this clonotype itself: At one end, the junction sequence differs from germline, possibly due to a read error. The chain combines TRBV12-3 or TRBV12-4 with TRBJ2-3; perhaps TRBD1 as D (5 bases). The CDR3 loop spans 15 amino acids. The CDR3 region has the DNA TGTGCCAGCAGTTTTTGGGATACCCACACAGGTACGCAGTATTTT. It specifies CASSFWDTHTGTQYF.

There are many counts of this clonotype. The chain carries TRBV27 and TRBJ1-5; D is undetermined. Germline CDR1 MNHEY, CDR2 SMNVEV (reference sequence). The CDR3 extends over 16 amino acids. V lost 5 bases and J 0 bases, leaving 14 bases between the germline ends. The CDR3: CASSPRTRFSNQPQHF. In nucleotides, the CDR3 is TGTGCCAGCAGTCCTCGGACCCGATTTAGCAATCAGCCCCAGCATTTT.

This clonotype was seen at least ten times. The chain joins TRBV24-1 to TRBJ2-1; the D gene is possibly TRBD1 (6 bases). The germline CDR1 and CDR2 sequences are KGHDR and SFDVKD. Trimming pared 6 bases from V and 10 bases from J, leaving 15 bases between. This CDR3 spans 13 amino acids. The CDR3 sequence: CATSLTGLGEQFF. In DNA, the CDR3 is TGTGCCACCAGTCTTACAGGGTTAGGGGAGCAGTTCTTC.

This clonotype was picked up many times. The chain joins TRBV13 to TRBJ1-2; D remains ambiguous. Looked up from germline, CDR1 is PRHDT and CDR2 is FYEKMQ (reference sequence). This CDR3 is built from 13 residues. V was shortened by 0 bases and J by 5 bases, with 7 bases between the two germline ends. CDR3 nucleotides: TGTGCCAGCAGCTTAGGGAAGTCGTATGGCTACACCTTC. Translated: CASSLGKSYGYTF.

In DNA form, the CDR3 reads TGTGCCAGCAGTTTGGGGGACAGGGTTGAAAAACTGTTTTTT. Translating it yields CASSLGDRVEKLFF. The V gene is TRBV28, the J gene TRBJ1-4; 9 nucleotides agree with TRBD1. The germline gives CDR1 MDHEN, CDR2 SYDVKM. V shed 3 bases and J 7 bases; nucleotides not matched to a gene: 3. The CDR3 has 14 residues.

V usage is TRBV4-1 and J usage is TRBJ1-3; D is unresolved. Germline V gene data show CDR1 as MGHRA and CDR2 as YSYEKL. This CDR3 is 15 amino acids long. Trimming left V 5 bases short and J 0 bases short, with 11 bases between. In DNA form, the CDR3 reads TGCGCCAGCAGCTTCGGCCCCTTCTCTGGAAACACCATATATTTT. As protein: CASSFGPFSGNTIYF.

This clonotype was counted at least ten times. This CDR3 is CSASSGINEKLFF. The CDR3 DNA is TGCAGTGCTAGCTCCGGGATTAATGAAAAACTGTTTTTT. The chain carries TRBV20-1 and TRBJ1-4; no definite D call. This CDR3 comprises 13 residues. V was clipped by 3 bases and J by 4 bases, with 9 bases between them. Germline CDR1 is DFQATT and CDR2 is SNEGSKA (reference sequence).

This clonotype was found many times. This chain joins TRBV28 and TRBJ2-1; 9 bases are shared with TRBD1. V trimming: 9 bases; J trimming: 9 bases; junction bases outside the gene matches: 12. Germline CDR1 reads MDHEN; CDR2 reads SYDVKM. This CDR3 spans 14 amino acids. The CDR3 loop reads CASARDREDGEQFF. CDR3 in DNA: TGTGCCAGTGCCCGGGACAGGGAGGATGGTGAGCAGTTCTTC.